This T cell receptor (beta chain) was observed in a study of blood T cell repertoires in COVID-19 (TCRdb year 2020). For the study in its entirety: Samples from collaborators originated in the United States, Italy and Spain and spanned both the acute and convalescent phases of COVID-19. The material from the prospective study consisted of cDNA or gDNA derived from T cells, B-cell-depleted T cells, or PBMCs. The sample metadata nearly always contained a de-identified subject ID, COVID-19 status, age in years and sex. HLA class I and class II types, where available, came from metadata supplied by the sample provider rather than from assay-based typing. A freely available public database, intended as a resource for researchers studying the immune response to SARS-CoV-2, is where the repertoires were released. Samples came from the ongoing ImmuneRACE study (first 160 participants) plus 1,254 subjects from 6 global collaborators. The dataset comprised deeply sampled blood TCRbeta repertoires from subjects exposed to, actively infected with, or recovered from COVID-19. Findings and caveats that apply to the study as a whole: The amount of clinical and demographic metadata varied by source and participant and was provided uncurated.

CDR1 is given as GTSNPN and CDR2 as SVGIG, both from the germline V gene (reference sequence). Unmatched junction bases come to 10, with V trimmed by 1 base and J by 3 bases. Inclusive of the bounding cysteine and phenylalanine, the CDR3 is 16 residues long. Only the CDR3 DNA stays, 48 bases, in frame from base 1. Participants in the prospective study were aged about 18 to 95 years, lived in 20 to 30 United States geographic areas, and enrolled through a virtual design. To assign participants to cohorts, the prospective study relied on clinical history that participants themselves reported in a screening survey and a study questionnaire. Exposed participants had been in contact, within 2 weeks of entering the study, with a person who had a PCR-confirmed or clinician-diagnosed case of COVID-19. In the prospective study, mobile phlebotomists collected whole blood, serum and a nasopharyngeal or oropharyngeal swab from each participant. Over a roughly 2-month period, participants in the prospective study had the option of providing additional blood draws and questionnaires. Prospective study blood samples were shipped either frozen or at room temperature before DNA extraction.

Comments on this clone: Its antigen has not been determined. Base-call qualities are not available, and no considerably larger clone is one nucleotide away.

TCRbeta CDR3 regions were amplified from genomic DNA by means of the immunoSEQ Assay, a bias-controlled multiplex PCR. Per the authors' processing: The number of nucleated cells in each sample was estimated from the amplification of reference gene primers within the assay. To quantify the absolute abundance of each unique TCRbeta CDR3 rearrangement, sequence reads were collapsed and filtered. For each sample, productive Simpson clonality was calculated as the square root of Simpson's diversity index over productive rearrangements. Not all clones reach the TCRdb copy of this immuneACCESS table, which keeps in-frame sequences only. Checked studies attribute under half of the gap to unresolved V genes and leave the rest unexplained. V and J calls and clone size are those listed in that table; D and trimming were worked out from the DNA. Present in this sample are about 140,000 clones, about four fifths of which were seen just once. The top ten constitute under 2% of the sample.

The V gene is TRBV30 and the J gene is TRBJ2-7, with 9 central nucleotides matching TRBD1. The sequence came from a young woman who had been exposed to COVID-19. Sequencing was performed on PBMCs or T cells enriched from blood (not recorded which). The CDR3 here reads CAWSDYGPGQGYEQYF. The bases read TGTGCCTGGAGTGACTACGGACCGGGACAGGGCTACGAGCAGTACTTC.